Listed below are T cell receptor beta chains from one sample, sequenced in a study of Ad26.COV2.S vaccination and SARS-CoV-2 variants. Produced via immunoSEQ multiplex PCR; TCRdb's table is partial and in-frame only. The data hold 400,000 to 450,000 clones, with roughly 88% observed a single time. The sample in question was peripheral blood, obtained in a trial of Ad26.COV2.S vaccine versus placebo. The origin of the receptors is a person between 18 and 65 years old who received the Ad26.COV2.S COVID-19 vaccine or a placebo. The CDR3 runs from the conserved cysteine through the conserved F or W. A D gene is named only where the DNA matches it firmly. Some rows have no size entry. The others give once, few or many, or a class for an expanded clone.

v_gene	d_gene	j_gene	abundance	CDR3nt	CDR3aa
TRBV5-4	.	TRBJ2-3	.	TGTGCCAGCAGCTTCTGGTCTGGTTCCACAGATACGCAGTATTTT	CASSFWSGSTDTQYF
TRBV11-2	TRBD2	TRBJ2-7	.	TGTGCCAGCAGCTTAGAACTAGCGGGGTTCTACGAGCAGTACTTC	CASSLELAGFYEQYF
TRBV27	.	TRBJ2-5	.	TGTGCCAGCGGCAGGGCAGGAACAGCAGAGACCCAGTACTTC	CASGRAGTAETQYF
TRBV7-9	.	TRBJ1-1	.	TGTGCCAGCAGCTTAAGGGCGGGGGACGGTGAAGCTTTCTTT	CASSLRAGDGEAFF
TRBV29-1	.	TRBJ1-1	.	TGCAGCAGCATACTGAACACTGAAGCTTTCTTT	CSSILNTEAFF
TRBV11-2	TRBD1	TRBJ2-7	.	TGTGCCAGCAGTCAAGGGACAGGATACTACGAGCAGTACTTC	CASSQGTGYYEQYF
TRBV27	.	TRBJ2-7	.	TGTGCCAGCAGTCTGTCACCGCAGCCGGGGTCCCACGAGCAGTACTTC	CASSLSPQPGSHEQYF
TRBV24-1	.	TRBJ1-5	.	TGTGCCACCAGTGATTGGAATCAGCCCCAGCATTTT	CATSDWNQPQHF
TRBV13	.	TRBJ2-7	.	TGTGCCAGCAGAGGGACAACGAACTACGAGCAGTACTTC	CASRGTTNYEQYF
TRBV13	TRBD1	TRBJ2-7	.	TGTGCCAGCAGCTACCGGGGACAGGGCACCTACGAGCAGTACTTC	CASSYRGQGTYEQYF
TRBV6-2/TRBV6-3	.	TRBJ2-5	.	TGTGCCAGCAGTTTCGAAACTAGATCTGGGACCCAGTACTTC	CASSFETRSGTQYF
TRBV15	.	TRBJ2-3	once	TGTGCCACCAGCAGAGACCAGGCCTCTAGCACAGATACGCAGTATTTT	CATSRDQASSTDTQYF
TRBV7-2	TRBD2	TRBJ2-5	.	TGTGCCAGCAGCTTATGGCAACTAGCGGGAGATGGAGAGACCCAGTACTTC	CASSLWQLAGDGETQYF
TRBV5-5	.	TRBJ1-4	.	TGTGCCAGCAGCTCGGAGTTCCAAGGGGAAAAACTGTTTTTT	CASSSEFQGEKLFF
TRBV28	.	TRBJ1-5	.	TGTGCCAGCAGTTTAAGACCGGGCCAGCCCCAGCATTTT	CASSLRPGQPQHF
TRBV11-3	.	TRBJ2-1	once	TGTGCCAGCAGCCGAGACAATGAGCAGTTCTTC	CASSRDNEQFF
TRBV24-1	.	TRBJ1-5	.	TGTGCCACCAGTGAGCAACAGGAGTTTAGCAATCAGCCCCAGCATTTT	CATSEQQEFSNQPQHF
TRBV4-3	TRBD2	TRBJ2-1	.	TGCGCCAGCAGCCATTCTAGCGGGAGGGTCGGTGAGCAGTTCTTC	CASSHSSGRVGEQFF
TRBV7-7	.	TRBJ2-2	.	TGTGCCAGCAGCTTAGGCACAGACACCGGGGAGCTGTTTTTT	CASSLGTDTGELFF
TRBV2	TRBD2	TRBJ2-1	.	TGTGCCAGCCCGGGACTAGCGGGACCCAATGAGCAGTTCTTC	CASPGLAGPNEQFF
TRBV18	.	TRBJ1-3	.	TGTGCCAGCTCACTCAGACCGGGCCAACACTCTGGAAACACCATATATTTT	CASSLRPGQHSGNTIYF
TRBV9	.	TRBJ2-2	.	TGTGCCAGCAGCGTAGACGGGGGGCTAAGAGGGGAGCTGTTTTTT	CASSVDGGLRGELFF
TRBV5-4	.	TRBJ2-3	.	TGTGCCAGCAGCCAGACCTCAGATACGCAGTATTTT	CASSQTSDTQYF
TRBV7-3	.	TRBJ1-2	.	TGTGCCAGCAGCTTAACACGGGAGGGCGGCTACACCTTC	CASSLTREGGYTF
TRBV7-9	TRBD1	TRBJ1-1	.	TGTGCCAGCAGCTTCCTAGGGGGCGGTGAAGCTTTCTTT	CASSFLGGGEAFF
TRBV11-2	TRBD2	TRBJ2-7	.	TGTGCCAGCAGCTTTACGCTTCCTAGCGGGACTGACGAGCAGTACTTC	CASSFTLPSGTDEQYF
TRBV28	.	TRBJ2-2	.	TGTGCCAGCAGTCGCCTCCATCGGGGCGGGGAGCTGTTTTTT	CASSRLHRGGELFF
TRBV12-3/TRBV12-4	.	TRBJ1-1	.	TGTGCCAGCAGTTCGGGGAGTGGGAGGGGAGCTTTCTTT	CASSSGSGRGAFF
TRBV30	TRBD1	TRBJ1-2	.	TGTGCCTGGAGCCATCCGGGACAGGGGGCACGGGGCTACACCTTC	CAWSHPGQGARGYTF
TRBV27	TRBD2	TRBJ2-3	.	TGTGCCAGCCGGGGACTAGCGGGCACAGATACGCAGTATTTT	CASRGLAGTDTQYF
TRBV15	.	TRBJ2-5	.	TGTGCCACCAGCACCTTGTTACAGGGTACAGAGACCCAGTACTTC	CATSTLLQGTETQYF
TRBV24-1	TRBD1	TRBJ2-1	.	TGTGCCACCAGTGAGCCTCGGGACAGGGGGCGGATTTATGAGCAGTTCTTC	CATSEPRDRGRIYEQFF
TRBV12-2	.	TRBJ2-1	.	TGTGCAAGTCGCTTATGGTGGACTAGCGGGGGAGAGCAGTTCTTC	CASRLWWTSGGEQFF
TRBV5-4	TRBD1	TRBJ2-7	.	TGTGCCAGCAGCAACCGGGACAGGGGACTCTACGAGCAGTACTTC	CASSNRDRGLYEQYF
TRBV10-3	.	TRBJ1-6	.	TGTGCCATCAGTATAGAGCAACACTATAATTCACCCCTCCACTTT	CAISIEQHYNSPLHF
TRBV27	.	TRBJ1-1	.	TGTGCCAGCGGACGGAGAACCATGAACACTGAAGCTTTCTTT	CASGRRTMNTEAFF
TRBV27	.	TRBJ2-7	few	TGTGCCAGCAGTTTAGGTAACCGCTACGAGCAGTACTTC	CASSLGNRYEQYF
TRBV3-1/TRBV3-2	TRBD2	TRBJ2-1	once	TGTGCCAGCAGCCAGGCCGGGACTAGCGGGAGATCTGAGCAGTTCTTC	CASSQAGTSGRSEQFF
TRBV6-6	TRBD1	TRBJ2-7	.	TGTGCCAGCTGCCGCTCGGGACAGTCGTCCTACGAGCAGTACTTC	CASCRSGQSSYEQYF
TRBV19	TRBD1	TRBJ2-7	.	TGTGCCAGTAGTACGCACCGACAGGGGGTTGGCGAGCAGTACTTC	CASSTHRQGVGEQYF
TRBV28	TRBD1	TRBJ2-6	.	TGTGCCAGCAGTTCTCAGGGGGCTCTGGGGGCCAACGTCCTGACTTTC	CASSSQGALGANVLTF
TRBV18	.	TRBJ2-2	.	TGTGCCAGCTCACCTAAGGGACTTGACACCGGGGAGCTGTTTTTT	CASSPKGLDTGELFF
TRBV6-2/TRBV6-3	TRBD2	TRBJ2-7	.	TGTGCCAGCAGTTACGGCGGGAGGGCCTACGAGCAGTACTTC	CASSYGGRAYEQYF
TRBV5-6	TRBD2	TRBJ2-7	.	TGTGCCAGCAGCCCTAGCGGGAGGACCTACGAGCAGTACTTC	CASSPSGRTYEQYF
TRBV5-1	.	TRBJ2-5	.	TGCGCCAGCAGCTTGGAGGGAGGTGGGGCCGAGACCCAGTACTTC	CASSLEGGGAETQYF